This section outlines one T cell receptor (beta chain) sequence together with its context. Its antigen is undetermined. PCR was performed using 60 Vbeta and 13 Jbeta primers. In the authors' methods: In a later analysis, of tens of millions of unique beta chains, roughly 11 million appeared in at least two donors. Method: immunoSEQ multiplex PCR; TCRdb's copy keeps in-frame clones and lacks some. The V and J calls and clone size were taken over from that table, and D and trimming were inferred from the DNA. This sample carries roughly 120,000 clones, approximately 70% of them seen once, and the ten largest clones take around 4.8%. The data were obtained in a study of cytomegalovirus exposure and HLA in healthy donors. V shed 4 bases, J shed 1 base, and the junction held 9 bases outside the gene matches. This CDR3 has 16 amino acids. Germline V lookup: CDR1 SGHRS, CDR2 YFSETQ. Study results and limitations: Most of the TCR beta V segments (in an earlier analysis) were productive either about 87% or about 30% of the time.

The sequenced sample was PBMCs. V is TRBV5-1 and J is TRBJ1-1, with 8 nucleotides matching TRBD1. The sequence derives from a man in his 60s in good health and CMV-seropositive. The CDR3 sequence: CASSPNQGAGNTEAFF. In DNA, the CDR3 is TGCGCCAGCAGCCCAAATCAGGGGGCAGGGAACACTGAAGCTTTCTTT.